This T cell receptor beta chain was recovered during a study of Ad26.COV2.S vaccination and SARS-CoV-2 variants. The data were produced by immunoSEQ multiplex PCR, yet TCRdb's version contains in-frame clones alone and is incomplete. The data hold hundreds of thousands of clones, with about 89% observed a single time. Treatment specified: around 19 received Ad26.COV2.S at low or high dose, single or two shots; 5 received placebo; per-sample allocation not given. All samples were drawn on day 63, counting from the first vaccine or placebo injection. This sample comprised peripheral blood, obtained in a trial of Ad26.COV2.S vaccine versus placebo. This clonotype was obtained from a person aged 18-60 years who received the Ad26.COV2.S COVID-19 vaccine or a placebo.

The CDR3 loop is CASSSPSGSYAFF. The CDR3 nucleotides are TGTGCCAGCAGTTCCCCTTCGGGTTCGTATGCTTTCTTT. The chain recombines TRBV28 with TRBJ1-1; D gene unclear. CDR1 is MDHEN, CDR2 SYDVKM, per germline. The CDR3 has 13 residues. V gave up 4 bases and J gave up 11 bases, with 17 bases separating them. The full variable domain, rest sourced from reference TRBV28 and TRBJ1-1, is DVKVTQSSRYLVKRTGEKVFLECVQDMDHENMFWYRQDPGLGLRLIYFSYDVKMKEKGDIPEGYSVSREKKERFSLILESASTNQTSMYLCASSSPSGSYAFFGQGTRLTVV.